This T cell receptor (beta chain) derives from a study of PD-1 blockade in classical Hodgkin lymphoma. Overall study context: Every 2 weeks, patients got 3 mg/kg intravenous nivolumab. Findings and caveats of the study: Diversity in CD4+ TCRs, unlike that measured in CD8+ TCRs, had risen significantly by C4D1. Factors driving the repertoire differences, possibly disease activity or prior therapy, remain undefined.

V dropped 4 bases and J dropped 0 bases, with 17 bases sitting between them. The germline gives CDR1 SGHKS, CDR2 YYEKEE (reference sequence). The CDR3 has 16 residues. Generated by immunoSEQ multiplex PCR, the TCRdb table keeps only in-frame clones and is missing some. Altogether 100,000 or so clones are present, about nine tenths being singletons, with the ten largest covering around 3%. Specified time point: cycle 4 day 1 (C4D1), after less than seven weeks of nivolumab. Each patient relapsed following autologous stem cell transplantation, and prior brentuximab vedotin exposure differed. The study recorded best responses of complete response, partial response or progressive disease. As to this clone: The antigen is not known.

The sequence came from a human donor with classical Hodgkin lymphoma. The V and J genes are TRBV5-5 and TRBJ2-7; TRBD2 might be the D (5 bases). Sample: peripheral blood mononuclear cells (PBMCs), taken before the fourth cycle of nivolumab. The chain's CDR3 is CASSQVPDSNSYEQYF. CDR3 bases: TGTGCCAGCAGCCAAGTCCCGGACTCAAACTCCTACGAGCAGTACTTC.